This TCR beta chain was captured by sequencing in a study of blood T cells in healthy people across ages. For the second PCR, which ran for about 7 to 11 cycles, a sample-barcoded 5' primer and a J-beta primer mix were used. TCRdb re-called the 5' RACE reads with MiXCR, one entry per CDR3 protein. Of hundreds of thousands of distinct CDR3 sequences listed, 22% were seen once; the top ten hold about 20%. This clonotype was seen a handful of times. V was trimmed by 5 bases and J by 4 bases, leaving 14 bases between them. The CDR3 is 14 residues long. Germline V CDR1 and CDR2: MNHEY, SMNVEV (reference sequence).

Sample: blood. The chain combines TRBV27 with TRBJ2-5, with D perhaps given as TRBD1 or TRBD2 (5 bases each). The TCR comes from a man in his 70s in good health. DNA for the CDR3: TGTGCCAGCAGTACCAAATTCGGGGCAGAGACCCAGTACTTC. Residues: CASSTKFGAETQYF.